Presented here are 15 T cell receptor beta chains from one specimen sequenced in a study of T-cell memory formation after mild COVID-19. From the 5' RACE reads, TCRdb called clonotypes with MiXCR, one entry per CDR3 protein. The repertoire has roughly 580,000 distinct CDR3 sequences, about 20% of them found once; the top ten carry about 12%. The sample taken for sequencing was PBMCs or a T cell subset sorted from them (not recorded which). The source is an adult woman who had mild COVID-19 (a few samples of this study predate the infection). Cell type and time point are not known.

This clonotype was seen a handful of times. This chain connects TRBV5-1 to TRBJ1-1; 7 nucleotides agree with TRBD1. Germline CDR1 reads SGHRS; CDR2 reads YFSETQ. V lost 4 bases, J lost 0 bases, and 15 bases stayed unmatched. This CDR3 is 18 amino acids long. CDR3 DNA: TGCGCCAGCAGCGGGGGACAGCTCTCTTTAGGGATGAACACTGAAGCTTTCTTT. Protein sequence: CASSGGQLSLGMNTEAFF.

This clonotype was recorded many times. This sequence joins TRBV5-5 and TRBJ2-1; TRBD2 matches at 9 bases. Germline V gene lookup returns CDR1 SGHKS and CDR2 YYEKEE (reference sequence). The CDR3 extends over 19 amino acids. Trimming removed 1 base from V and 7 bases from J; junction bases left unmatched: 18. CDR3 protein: CASSLSGLAGGGARNEQFF. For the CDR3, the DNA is TGTGCCAGCAGCTTGTCGGGCTTGGCGGGCGGGGGGGCAAGGAATGAGCAGTTCTTC.

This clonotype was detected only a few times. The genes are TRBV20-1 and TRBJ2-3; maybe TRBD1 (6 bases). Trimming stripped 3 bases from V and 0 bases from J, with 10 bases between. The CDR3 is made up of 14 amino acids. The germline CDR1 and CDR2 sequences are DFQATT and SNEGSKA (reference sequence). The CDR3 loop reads CSASRDTSTDTQYF. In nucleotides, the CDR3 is TGCAGTGCTAGTCGGGACACTAGCACAGATACGCAGTATTTT.

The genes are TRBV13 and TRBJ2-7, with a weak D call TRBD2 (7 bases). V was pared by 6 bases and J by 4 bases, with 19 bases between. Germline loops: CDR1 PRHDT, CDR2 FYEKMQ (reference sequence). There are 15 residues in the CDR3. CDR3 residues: CASRSRGQGQYEQYF. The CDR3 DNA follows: TGTGCCAGCAGATCGCGGGGGCAGGGGCAGTACGAGCAGTACTTC. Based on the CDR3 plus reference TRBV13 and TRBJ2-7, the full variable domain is AAGVIQSPRHLIKEKRETATLKCYPIPRHDTVYWYQQGPGQDPQFLISFYEKMQSDKGSIPDRFSAQQFSDYHSELNMSSLELGDSALYFCASRSRGQGQYEQYFGPGTRLTVT.

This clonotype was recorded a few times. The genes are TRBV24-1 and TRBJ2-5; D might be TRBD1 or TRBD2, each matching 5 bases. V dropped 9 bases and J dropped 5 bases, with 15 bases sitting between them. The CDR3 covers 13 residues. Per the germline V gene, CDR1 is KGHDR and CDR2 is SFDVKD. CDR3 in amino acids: CATGGRLRETQYF. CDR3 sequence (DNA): TGTGCCACCGGGGGACGGCTGAGGGAGACCCAGTACTTC.

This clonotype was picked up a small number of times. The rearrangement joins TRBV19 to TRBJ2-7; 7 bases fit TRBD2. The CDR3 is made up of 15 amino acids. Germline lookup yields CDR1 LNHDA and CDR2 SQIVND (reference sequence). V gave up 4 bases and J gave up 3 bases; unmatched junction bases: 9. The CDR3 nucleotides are TGTGCCAGTAGTACCCCCTCGGGGGGAGACTACGAGCAGTACTTC. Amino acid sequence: CASSTPSGGDYEQYF.

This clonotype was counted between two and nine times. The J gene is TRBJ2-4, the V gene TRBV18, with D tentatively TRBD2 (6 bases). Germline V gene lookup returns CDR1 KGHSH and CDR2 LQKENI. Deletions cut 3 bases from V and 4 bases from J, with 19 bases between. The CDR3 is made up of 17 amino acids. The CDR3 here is CASSPRRLEGPKNIQYF. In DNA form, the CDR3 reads TGTGCCAGCTCACCTCGCCGACTAGAGGGACCGAAAAACATTCAGTACTTC.

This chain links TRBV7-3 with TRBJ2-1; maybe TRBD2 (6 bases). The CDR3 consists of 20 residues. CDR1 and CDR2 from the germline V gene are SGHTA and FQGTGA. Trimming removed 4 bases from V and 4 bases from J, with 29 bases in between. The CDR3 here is CASSSPSGSTARGTYNEQFF. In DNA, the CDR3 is TGTGCCAGCAGCTCCCCATCCGGGTCTACTGCCCGAGGGACTTACAATGAGCAGTTCTTC. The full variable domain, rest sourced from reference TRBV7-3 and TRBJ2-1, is GAGVSQTPSNKVTEKGKYVELRCDPISGHTALYWYRQSLGQGPEFLIYFQGTGAADDSGLPNDRFFAVRPEGSVSTLKIQRTERGDSAVYLCASSSPSGSTARGTYNEQFFGPGTRLTVL.

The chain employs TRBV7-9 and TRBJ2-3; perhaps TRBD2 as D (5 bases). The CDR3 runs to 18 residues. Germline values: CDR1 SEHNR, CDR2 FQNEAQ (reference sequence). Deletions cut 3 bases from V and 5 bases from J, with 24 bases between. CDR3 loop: CASSFPPSAGGSGDTQYF. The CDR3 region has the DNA TGTGCCAGCAGCTTCCCTCCTAGTGCTGGAGGTTCCGGAGATACGCAGTATTTT. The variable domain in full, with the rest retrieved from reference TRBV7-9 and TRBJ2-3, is DTGVSQNPRHKITKRGQNVTFRCDPISEHNRLYWYRQTLGQGPEFLTYFQNEAQLEKSRLLSDRFSAERPKGSFSTLEIQRTEQGDSAMYLCASSFPPSAGGSGDTQYFGPGTRLTVL.

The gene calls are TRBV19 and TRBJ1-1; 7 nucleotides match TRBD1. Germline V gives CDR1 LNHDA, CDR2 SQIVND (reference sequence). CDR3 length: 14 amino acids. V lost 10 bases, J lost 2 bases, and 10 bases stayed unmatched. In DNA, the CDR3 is TGTGCCACAAACAGACAGGGTGGTAACACTGAAGCTTTCTTT. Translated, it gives CATNRQGGNTEAFF.

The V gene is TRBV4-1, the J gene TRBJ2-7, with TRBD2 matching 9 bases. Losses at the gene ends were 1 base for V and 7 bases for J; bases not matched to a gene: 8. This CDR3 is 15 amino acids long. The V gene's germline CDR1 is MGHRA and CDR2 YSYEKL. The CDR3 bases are TGCGCCAGCAGCCAAGCCCTCCTAGCGGGGTATGAGCAGTACTTC. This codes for CASSQALLAGYEQYF.

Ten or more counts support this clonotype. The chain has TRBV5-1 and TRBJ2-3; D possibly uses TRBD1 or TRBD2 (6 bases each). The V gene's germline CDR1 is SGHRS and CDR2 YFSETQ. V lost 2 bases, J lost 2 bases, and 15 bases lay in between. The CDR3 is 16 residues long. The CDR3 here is CASSLGTGAYTDTQYF. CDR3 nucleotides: TGCGCCAGCAGCTTAGGCACGGGGGCCTACACAGATACGCAGTATTTT. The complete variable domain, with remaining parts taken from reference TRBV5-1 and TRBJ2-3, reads KAGVTQTPRYLIKTRGQQVTLSCSPISGHRSVSWYQQTPGQGLQFLFEYFSETQRNKGNFPGRFSGRQFSNSRSEMNVSTLELGDSALYLCASSLGTGAYTDTQYFGPGTRLTVL.

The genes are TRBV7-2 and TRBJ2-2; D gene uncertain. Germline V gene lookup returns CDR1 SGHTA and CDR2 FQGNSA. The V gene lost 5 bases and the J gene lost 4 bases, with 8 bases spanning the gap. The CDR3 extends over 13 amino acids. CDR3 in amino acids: CASSPSPTGELFF. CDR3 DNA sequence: TGTGCCAGCAGCCCGTCGCCCACCGGGGAGCTGTTTTTT.

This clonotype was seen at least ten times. CDR3 protein: CASSVGSVIYNEQFF. The CDR3 DNA reads as TGTGCCAGCAGCGTAGGCTCGGTGATTTACAATGAGCAGTTCTTC. The rearrangement links TRBV9 to TRBJ2-1; D is unresolved. Germline values: CDR1 SGDLS, CDR2 YYNGEE. The CDR3 is 15 residues long. Deletions cut 0 bases from V and 4 bases from J, with 11 bases between.

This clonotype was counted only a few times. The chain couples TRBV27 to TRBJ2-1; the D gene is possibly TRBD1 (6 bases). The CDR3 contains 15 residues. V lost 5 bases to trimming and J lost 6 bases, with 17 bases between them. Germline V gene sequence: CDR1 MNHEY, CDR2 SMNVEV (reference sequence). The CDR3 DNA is TGTGCCAGCAGTCCCCGGACAGTGGGTGTCAATGAGCAGTTCTTC. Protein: CASSPRTVGVNEQFF.